This T cell receptor beta chain was recovered during a study (dated by TCRdb to about 2015). A note on the overall study: Whether tumor-infiltrating Tregs in breast cancer are recruited from blood Tregs or converted in situ from other CD4+ T cell subsets was tested. Paper-wide results and their limitations: The greatest overlap of tumor-infiltrating Treg TCR alpha and beta sequences was observed with tumor naive CD4+ T cells, followed by blood naive CD4+ T cells. Tumor memory CD4+ T cell TCR gene usage was found to cluster with blood and lymph node memory CD4+ cells and with lymph node naive CD4+ cells. The larger-cohort validation was restricted to a single TCR beta V-J rearrangement rather than whole repertoires.

Full-length TCR variable regions were amplified by 5' RACE PCR using constant-region reverse primers, and then by semi-nested PCR using Nested Universal Primer A. Using the ReliaPrep RNA Cell Miniprep System, total RNA was extracted, and the SMARTer RACE 5'/3' Kit was then used to reverse transcribe the RNA into 5'RACE-ready cDNA. Full-length TCR alpha and beta libraries were barcoded with multiplex adaptors and sequenced on an Illumina MiSeq. The paper's processing steps were these. Sequencing data were pooled across the five patients for each of nine subset-tissue groups and compared by unsupervised clustering of TCR gene usage. Repertoire similarity was calculated with the Morisita-Horn index, weighting shared sequences by their contribution to each repertoire. TCRdb reanalyzed the raw reads on its own, using fastp at Q25 for trimming and MiXCR for clone calling, and kept in-frame beta chains. Every CDR3 protein is listed once, alongside the most common genes and DNA of its rows. The V and J calls, along with clone size, are taken from TCRdb and not from the paper's own processing. This sample gives about 32,000 distinct CDR3 sequences in total; 25% to 30% of them show up just once. About 2.2% of the sample rests with the top ten.

This clonotype came up many times. No antigen is known for it. No base quality information exists; no much larger clone differs at one position. Tregs were isolated as CD4+CD25+CD127-/low cells. Tregs, naive and memory CD4+ T cells from tumor, blood and ipsilateral draining lymph nodes of 4 or 5 breast cancer patients underwent full-length TCR alpha and beta sequencing. Tumor tissue and lymph nodes from ipsilateral axillary dissection were perfused with PBS, minced and digested with collagenase I and hyaluronidase. FACS confirmed that the sorted cell populations were more than 90% pure. V is reduced by 0 bases and J by 4 bases, leaving a spacing of 13 bases between them. The CDR3 covers 15 residues, taking in both the cysteine and the phenylalanine. Here the CDR3 DNA is all that survives: 45 bases in frame from base 1. According to the germline V gene, CDR1 reads SGHRS and CDR2 reads YFSETQ.

The chain is assembled from TRBV5-1 and TRBJ1-2; TRBD1 is perhaps the D gene, given 6 matching bases. The sample taken for sequencing was tumor-infiltrating Tregs sorted from the breast tumor. This TCR was sampled from a female donor with breast cancer. The nucleotides are TGCGCCAGCAGCTTGGCAGGGGACCCTAGCTATGGCTACACCTTC. Its translation is CASSLAGDPSYGYTF.